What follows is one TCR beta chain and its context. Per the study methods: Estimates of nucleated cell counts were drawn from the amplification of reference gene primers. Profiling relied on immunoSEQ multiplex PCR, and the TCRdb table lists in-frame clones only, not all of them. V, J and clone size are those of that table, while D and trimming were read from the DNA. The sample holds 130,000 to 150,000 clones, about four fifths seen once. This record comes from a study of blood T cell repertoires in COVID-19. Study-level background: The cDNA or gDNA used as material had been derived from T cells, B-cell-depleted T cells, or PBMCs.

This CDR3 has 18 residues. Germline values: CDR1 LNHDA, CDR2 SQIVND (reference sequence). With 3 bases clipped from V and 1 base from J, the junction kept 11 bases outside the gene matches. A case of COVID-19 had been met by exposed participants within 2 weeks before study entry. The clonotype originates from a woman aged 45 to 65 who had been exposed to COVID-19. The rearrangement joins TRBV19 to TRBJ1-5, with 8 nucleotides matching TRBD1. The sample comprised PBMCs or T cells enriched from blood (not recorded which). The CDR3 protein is CASSIITGGTLSNQPQHF. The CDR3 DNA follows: TGTGCCAGTAGTATTATAACAGGGGGGACCCTCAGCAATCAGCCCCAGCATTTT.